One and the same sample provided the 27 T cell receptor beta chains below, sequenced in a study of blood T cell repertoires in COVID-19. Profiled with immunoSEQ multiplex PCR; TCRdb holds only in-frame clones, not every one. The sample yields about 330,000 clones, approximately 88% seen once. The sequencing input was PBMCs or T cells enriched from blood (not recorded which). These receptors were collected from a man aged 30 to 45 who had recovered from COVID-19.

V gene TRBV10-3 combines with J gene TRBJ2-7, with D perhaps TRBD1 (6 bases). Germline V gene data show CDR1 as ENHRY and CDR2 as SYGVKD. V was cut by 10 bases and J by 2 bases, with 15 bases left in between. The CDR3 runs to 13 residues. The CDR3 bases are TGTGCCACCCCGGCGAGGGGGACCTACGAGCAGTACTTC. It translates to CATPARGTYEQYF.

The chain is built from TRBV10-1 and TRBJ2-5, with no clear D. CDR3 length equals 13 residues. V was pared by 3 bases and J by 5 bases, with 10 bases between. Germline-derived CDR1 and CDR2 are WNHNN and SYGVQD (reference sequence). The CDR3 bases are TGCGCCAGCAGTGATCCGGGTACGGAGACCCAGTACTTC. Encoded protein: CASSDPGTETQYF.

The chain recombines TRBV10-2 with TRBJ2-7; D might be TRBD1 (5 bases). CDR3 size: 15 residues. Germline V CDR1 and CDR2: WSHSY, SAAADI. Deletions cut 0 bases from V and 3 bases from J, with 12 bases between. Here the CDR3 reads CASSESTTDYYEQYF. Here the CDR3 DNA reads TGCGCCAGCAGTGAGTCGACGACAGATTACTACGAGCAGTACTTC.

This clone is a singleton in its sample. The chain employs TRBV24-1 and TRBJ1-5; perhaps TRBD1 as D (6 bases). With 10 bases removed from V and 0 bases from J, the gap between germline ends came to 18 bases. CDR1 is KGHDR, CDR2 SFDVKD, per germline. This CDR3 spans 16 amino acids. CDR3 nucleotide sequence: TGTGCCACACAACTGGGGACACCCCTTAGCAATCAGCCCCAGCATTTT. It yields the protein CATQLGTPLSNQPQHF.

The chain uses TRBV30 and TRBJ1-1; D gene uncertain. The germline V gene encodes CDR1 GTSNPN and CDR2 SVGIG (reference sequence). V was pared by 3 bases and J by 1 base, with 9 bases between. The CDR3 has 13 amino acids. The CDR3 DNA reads TGTGCCTGGAGGGTCGCTAGGAACACTGAAGCTTTCTTT. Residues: CAWRVARNTEAFF.

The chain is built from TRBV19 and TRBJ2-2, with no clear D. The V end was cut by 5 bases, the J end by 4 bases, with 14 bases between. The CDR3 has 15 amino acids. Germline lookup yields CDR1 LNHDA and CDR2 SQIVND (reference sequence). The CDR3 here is CASSPLPTGTGELFF. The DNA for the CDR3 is TGTGCCAGTAGTCCCCTCCCGACGGGCACCGGGGAGCTGTTTTTT.

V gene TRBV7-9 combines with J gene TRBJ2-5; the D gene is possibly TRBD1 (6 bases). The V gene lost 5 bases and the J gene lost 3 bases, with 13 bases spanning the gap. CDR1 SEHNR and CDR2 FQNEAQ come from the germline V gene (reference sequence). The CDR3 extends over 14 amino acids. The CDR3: CASSKWTEEETQYF. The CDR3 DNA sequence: TGTGCCAGCAGCAAATGGACAGAAGAAGAGACCCAGTACTTC.

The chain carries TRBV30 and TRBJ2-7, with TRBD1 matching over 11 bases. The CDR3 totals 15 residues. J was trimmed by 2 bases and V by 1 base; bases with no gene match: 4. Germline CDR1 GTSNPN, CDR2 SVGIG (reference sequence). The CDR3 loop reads CAWSAPGQGAYEQYF. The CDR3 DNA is TGTGCCTGGAGTGCACCGGGACAGGGGGCCTACGAGCAGTACTTC.

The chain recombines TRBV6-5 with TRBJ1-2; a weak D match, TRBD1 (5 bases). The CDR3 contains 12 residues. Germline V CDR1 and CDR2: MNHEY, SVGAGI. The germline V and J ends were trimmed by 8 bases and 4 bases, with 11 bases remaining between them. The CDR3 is CASWGVIYGYTF. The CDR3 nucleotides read TGTGCCAGCTGGGGCGTTATCTATGGCTACACCTTC.

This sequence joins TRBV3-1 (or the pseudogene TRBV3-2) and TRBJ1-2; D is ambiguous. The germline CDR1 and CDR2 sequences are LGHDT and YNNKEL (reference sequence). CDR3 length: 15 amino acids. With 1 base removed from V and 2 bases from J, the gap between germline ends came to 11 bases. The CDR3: CASSQGEGLNYGYTF. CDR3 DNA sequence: TGTGCCAGCAGCCAAGGAGAGGGCCTCAACTATGGCTACACCTTC.

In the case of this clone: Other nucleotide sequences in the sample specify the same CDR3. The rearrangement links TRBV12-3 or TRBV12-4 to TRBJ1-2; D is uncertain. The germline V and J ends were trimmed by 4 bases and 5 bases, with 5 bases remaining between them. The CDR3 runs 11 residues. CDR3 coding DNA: TGTGCCAGCAGTTCCGGGTATGGCTACACCTTC. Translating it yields CASSSGYGYTF.

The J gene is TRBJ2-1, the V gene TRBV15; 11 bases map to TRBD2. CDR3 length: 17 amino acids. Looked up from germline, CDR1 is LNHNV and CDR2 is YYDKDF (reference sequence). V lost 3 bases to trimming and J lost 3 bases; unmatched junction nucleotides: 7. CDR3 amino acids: CATSSRPGLADYNEQFF. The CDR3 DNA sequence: TGTGCCACCAGCAGTCGACCGGGACTAGCGGACTACAATGAGCAGTTCTTC.

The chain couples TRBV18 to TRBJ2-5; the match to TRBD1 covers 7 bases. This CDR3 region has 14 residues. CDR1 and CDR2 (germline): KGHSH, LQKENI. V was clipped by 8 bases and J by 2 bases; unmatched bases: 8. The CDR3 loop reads CASLQGTAQETQYF. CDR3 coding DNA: TGTGCCAGCCTCCAGGGGACAGCGCAAGAGACCCAGTACTTC.

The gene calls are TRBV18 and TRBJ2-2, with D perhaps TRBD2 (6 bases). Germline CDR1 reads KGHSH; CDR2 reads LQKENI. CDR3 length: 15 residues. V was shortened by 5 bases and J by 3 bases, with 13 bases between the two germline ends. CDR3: CASSNGGVHTGELFF. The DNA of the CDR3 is TGTGCCAGCTCAAACGGCGGGGTTCACACCGGGGAGCTGTTTTTT.

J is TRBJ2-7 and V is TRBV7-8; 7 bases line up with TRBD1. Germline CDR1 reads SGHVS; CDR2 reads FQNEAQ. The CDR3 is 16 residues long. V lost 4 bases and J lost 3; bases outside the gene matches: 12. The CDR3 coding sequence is TGTGCCAGCAGCTCCAGGGGACGCCCAGGGGGCTACGAGCAGTACTTC. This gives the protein CASSSRGRPGGYEQYF.

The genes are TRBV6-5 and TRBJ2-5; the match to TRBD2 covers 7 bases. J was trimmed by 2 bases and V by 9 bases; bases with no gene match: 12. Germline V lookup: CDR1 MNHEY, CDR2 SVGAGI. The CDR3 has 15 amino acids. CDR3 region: CASTRDYQLQETQYF. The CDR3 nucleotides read TGTGCCAGTACACGGGACTACCAACTTCAAGAGACCCAGTACTTC.

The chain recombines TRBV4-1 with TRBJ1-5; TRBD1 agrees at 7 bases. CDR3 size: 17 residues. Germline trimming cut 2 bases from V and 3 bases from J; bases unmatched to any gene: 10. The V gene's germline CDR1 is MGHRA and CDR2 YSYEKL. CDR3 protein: CASSQRSGDSYNQPQHF. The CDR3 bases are TGCGCCAGCAGCCAAAGATCGGGGGACAGCTACAATCAGCCCCAGCATTTT.

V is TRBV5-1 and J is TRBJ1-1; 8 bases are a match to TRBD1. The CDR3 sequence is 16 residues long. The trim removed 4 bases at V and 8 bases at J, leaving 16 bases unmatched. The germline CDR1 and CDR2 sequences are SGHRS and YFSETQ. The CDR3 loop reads CASSPRTGQFPSEAFF. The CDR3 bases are TGCGCCAGCAGCCCTCGGACAGGGCAGTTTCCGTCCGAAGCTTTCTTT.

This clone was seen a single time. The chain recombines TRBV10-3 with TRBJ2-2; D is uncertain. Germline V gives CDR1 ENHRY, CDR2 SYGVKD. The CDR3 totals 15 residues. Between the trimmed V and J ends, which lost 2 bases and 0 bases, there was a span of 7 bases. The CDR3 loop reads CAISEVQTNTGELFF. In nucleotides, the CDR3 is TGTGCCATCAGTGAGGTCCAGACGAACACCGGGGAGCTGTTTTTT.

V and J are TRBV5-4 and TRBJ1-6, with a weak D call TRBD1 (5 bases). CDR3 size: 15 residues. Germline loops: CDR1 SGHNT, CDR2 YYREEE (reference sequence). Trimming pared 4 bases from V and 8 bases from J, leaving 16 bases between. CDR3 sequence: CASSAGLGRDSPLHF. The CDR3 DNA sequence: TGTGCCAGCAGCGCGGGACTAGGGAGGGATTCACCCCTCCACTTT.

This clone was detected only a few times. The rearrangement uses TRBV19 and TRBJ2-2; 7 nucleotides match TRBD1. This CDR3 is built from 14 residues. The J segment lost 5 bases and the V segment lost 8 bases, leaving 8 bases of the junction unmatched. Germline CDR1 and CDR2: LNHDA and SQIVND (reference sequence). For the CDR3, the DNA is TGTGCCAGTGTAGGGACAGTCCAGACCGGGGAGCTGTTTTTT. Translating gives CASVGTVQTGELFF.

The CDR3, as DNA: TGTGCCAGCAGTGAAAGGACAGGGATAACCTACGAGCAGTACTTC. Residues: CASSERTGITYEQYF. V gene TRBV25-1 combines with J gene TRBJ2-7; 8 bases are a match to TRBD1. CDR3 length equals 15 residues. Germline V gives CDR1 MGHDK, CDR2 SYGVNS. V dropped 2 bases and J dropped 2; count of bases not matched to a gene: 5.

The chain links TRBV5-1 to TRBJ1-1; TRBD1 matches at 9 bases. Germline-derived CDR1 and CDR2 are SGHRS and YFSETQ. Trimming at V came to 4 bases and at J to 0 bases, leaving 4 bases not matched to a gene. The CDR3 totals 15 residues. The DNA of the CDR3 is TGCGCCAGCAGCCCCCGGGACAGGGTGAACACTGAAGCTTTCTTT. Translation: CASSPRDRVNTEAFF.

CDR3 DNA sequence: TGTGCCAGAGGAGGAGGGTACGGAAACACCATATATTTT. This gives the protein CARGGGYGNTIYF. This chain joins TRBV7-9 and TRBJ1-3, with D unresolved. V lost 9 bases to trimming and J lost 4 bases, with 13 bases between them. The CDR3 has 13 amino acids. From germline, CDR1 is SEHNR and CDR2 FQNEAQ (reference sequence).

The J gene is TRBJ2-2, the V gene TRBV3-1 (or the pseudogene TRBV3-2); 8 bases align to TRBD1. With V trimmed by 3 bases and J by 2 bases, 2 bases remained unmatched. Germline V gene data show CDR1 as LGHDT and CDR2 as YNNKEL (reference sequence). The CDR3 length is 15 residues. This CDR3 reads CASSQQGANTGELFF. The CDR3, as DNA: TGTGCCAGCAGCCAGCAGGGGGCCAACACCGGGGAGCTGTTTTTT.

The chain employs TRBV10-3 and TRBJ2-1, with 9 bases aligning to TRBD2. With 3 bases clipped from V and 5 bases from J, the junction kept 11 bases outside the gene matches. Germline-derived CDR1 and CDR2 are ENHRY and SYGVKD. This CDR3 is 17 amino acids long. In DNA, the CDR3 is TGTGCCATCAGTGAATCAGGGGCTAGCGGGGACAACAATGAGCAGTTCTTC. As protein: CAISESGASGDNNEQFF.

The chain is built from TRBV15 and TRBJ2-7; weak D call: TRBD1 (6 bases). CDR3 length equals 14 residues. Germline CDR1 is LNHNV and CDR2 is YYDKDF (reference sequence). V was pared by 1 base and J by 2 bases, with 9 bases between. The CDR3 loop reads CATSRAQGTYEQYF. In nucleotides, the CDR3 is TGTGCCACCAGCAGAGCACAGGGTACCTACGAGCAGTACTTC.